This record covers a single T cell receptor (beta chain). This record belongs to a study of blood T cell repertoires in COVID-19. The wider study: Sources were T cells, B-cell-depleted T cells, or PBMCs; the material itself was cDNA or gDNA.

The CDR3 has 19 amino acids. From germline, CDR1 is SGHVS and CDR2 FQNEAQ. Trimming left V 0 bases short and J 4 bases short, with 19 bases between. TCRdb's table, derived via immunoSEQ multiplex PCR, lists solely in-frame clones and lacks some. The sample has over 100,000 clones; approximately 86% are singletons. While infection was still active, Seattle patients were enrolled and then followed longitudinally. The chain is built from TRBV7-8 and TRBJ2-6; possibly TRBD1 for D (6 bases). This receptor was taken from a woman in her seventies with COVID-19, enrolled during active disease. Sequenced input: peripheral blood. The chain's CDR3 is CASSLAGNRDLLGANVLTF. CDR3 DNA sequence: TGTGCCAGCAGCTTAGCTGGGAACAGGGACCTCTTGGGGGCCAACGTCCTGACTTTC.